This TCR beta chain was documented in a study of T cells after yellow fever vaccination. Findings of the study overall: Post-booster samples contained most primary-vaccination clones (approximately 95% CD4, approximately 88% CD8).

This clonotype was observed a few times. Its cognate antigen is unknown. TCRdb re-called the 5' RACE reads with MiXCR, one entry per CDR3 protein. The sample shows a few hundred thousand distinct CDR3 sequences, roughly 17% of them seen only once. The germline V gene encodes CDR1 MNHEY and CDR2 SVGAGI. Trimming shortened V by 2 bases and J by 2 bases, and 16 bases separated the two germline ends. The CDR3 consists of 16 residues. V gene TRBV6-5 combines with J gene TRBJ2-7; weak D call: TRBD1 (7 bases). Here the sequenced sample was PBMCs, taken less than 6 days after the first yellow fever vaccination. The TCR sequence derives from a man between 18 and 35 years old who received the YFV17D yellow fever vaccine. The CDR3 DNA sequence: TGTGCCAGCAGTTACGCGGCAGGGGGGCCAACCTACGAGCAGTACTTC. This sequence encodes CASSYAAGGPTYEQYF.